This TCR beta chain was captured in a study of control samples from healthy donors and cancer patients. Germline lookup yields CDR1 MRHNA and CDR2 SNTAGT. V was shortened by 5 bases and J by 2 bases, with 21 bases between the two germline ends. This CDR3 is built from 17 residues. Profiling relied on immunoSEQ multiplex PCR, and the TCRdb table lists in-frame clones only, not all of them. Among fewer than 110,000 clones, around nine tenths were seen once, and the ten largest hold approximately 8.4%. This clone was seen only once. Material for sequencing was blood. The clonotype originates from a man in his thirties or forties in good health. The chain carries TRBV6-4 and TRBJ2-5; D possibly matches TRBD1 or TRBD2 (7 bases each). The CDR3 nucleotides read TGTGCCAGCAGTCCCAGGGGGGGGCTTGAGAGGCAAGAGACCCAGTACTTC. Translated, it gives CASSPRGGLERQETQYF.